This T cell receptor (beta chain) was found in a study of cytomegalovirus exposure and HLA in healthy donors. The primer mix had 60 Vbeta and 13 Jbeta primers. Some clones are missing from TCRdb's copy, which holds only in-frame ones; the method was immunoSEQ multiplex PCR. Of approximately 150,000 clones detected, 60% to 85% appear once; the ten largest clones hold over 1.5%. The CDR3 contains 15 residues. Unmatched junction bases numbered 2, after V lost 0 bases and J lost 2 bases. Germline loops: CDR1 LGHNA, CDR2 YSLEER. The clonotype was recovered from a man in his forties in good health and CMV-seronegative. Sequencing was performed on PBMCs. V is TRBV4-3 and J is TRBJ2-7; TRBD2 agrees at 9 bases. The CDR3 here is CASSQDLAGAYEQYF. CDR3 nucleotide sequence: TGCGCCAGCAGCCAAGATTTAGCGGGGGCCTACGAGCAGTACTTC.